The 21 T cell receptor beta chains presented below share a single source sample, sequenced in a study of human T cells and chemical hapten exposure. In TCRdb, the RACE reads were re-called with MiXCR into one record per CDR3 protein. The sample contains about 380,000 distinct CDR3 sequences, 4.5% to 5.5% of which appear only once. The sample's time point: pre-sensitization, week 0. Treatment meaning: therapeutic diphenylcyclopropenone sensitization with weekly scalp DPC. The sample here was whole blood, taken in connection with sensitization to the hapten diphenylcyclopropenone (DPC). All receptors come from a woman aged 45 to 65 with alopecia areata. Some clones in this sample may be carry-over from other donors' samples.

Ten or more counts support this clonotype. This chain uses TRBV9 with TRBJ2-7, with 7 positions matching TRBD2. This CDR3 spans 15 amino acids. Germline values: CDR1 SGDLS, CDR2 YYNGEE. V trimming: 4 bases; J trimming: 2 bases; junction bases outside the gene matches: 9. CDR3 coding DNA: TGTGCCAGCAGCCCCCGGGAGGCCAACGCCTACGAGCAGTACTTC. Its translation is CASSPREANAYEQYF.

This clonotype was observed at least ten times. The chain uses TRBV7-3 and TRBJ1-6; D is undetermined. V was cut by 0 bases and J by 6 bases, with 15 bases left in between. The CDR3 is made up of 17 amino acids. Germline assignment: CDR1 SGHTA and CDR2 FQGTGA. The CDR3: CASSLTLSSHLNSPLHF. The CDR3 DNA reads TGTGCCAGCAGCTTAACCCTCTCCAGCCACCTTAATTCACCCCTCCACTTT.

This clonotype was counted at least ten times. The rearrangement joins TRBV6-1 to TRBJ2-3; 8 nucleotides match TRBD1. The CDR3 sequence is 15 residues long. Germline CDR1 MNHNS, CDR2 SASEGT. With V trimmed by 3 bases and J by 4 bases, 6 bases remained unmatched. The DNA for the CDR3 is TGTGCCAGCAGTGAGGCCGGACAGGGTGCAGATACGCAGTATTTT. It is translated as CASSEAGQGADTQYF.

This clonotype was counted at least ten times. This chain joins TRBV6-2 or TRBV6-3 and TRBJ2-3, with D perhaps TRBD1 (6 bases). This CDR3 has 12 residues. Trimming removed 8 bases from V and 2 bases from J, with 8 bases in between. Germline CDR1 reads MNHEY; CDR2 reads SVGEGT. The chain's CDR3 is CASGGHTDTQYF. The CDR3, as DNA: TGTGCCAGCGGGGGACACACAGATACGCAGTATTTT.

This clonotype was seen at least ten times. The V call is TRBV28, the J call TRBJ2-3, with D tentatively TRBD1 or TRBD2 (5 bases each). CDR1 and CDR2 (germline): MDHEN, SYDVKM. The CDR3 sequence is 14 residues long. V lost 7 bases and J 1 base, leaving 12 bases between the germline ends. CDR3 amino acids: CASTLGRRTDTQYF. The CDR3 DNA follows: TGTGCCAGCACGCTGGGACGGCGCACAGATACGCAGTATTTT. Based on the CDR3 plus reference TRBV28 and TRBJ2-3, the full variable domain is DVKVTQSSRYLVKRTGEKVFLECVQDMDHENMFWYRQDPGLGLRLIYFSYDVKMKEKGDIPEGYSVSREKKERFSLILESASTNQTSMYLCASTLGRRTDTQYFGPGTRLTVL.

This clonotype was picked up many times. V usage is TRBV20-1 and J usage is TRBJ1-4, with D unresolved. The CDR3 covers 14 residues. From germline, CDR1 is DFQATT and CDR2 SNEGSKA (reference sequence). Trimming stripped 6 bases from V and 0 bases from J, with 11 bases between. CDR3 in DNA: TGCAGTGCCCGCGCCGTGACAACTAATGAAAAACTGTTTTTT. This gives the protein CSARAVTTNEKLFF.

This clonotype was seen repeatedly, ten times or more. V usage is TRBV25-1 and J usage is TRBJ2-7, with TRBD2 identical over 8 bases. CDR1 and CDR2 from the germline V gene are MGHDK and SYGVNS. The CDR3 length is 13 residues. Germline trimming cut 7 bases from V and 4 bases from J; bases unmatched to any gene: 6. DNA of the CDR3: TGTGCCAGCATAGGGACTAGAGAGTACGAGCAGTACTTC. Its translation is CASIGTREYEQYF.

This clonotype has more than one count but fewer than ten. The rearrangement uses TRBV23-1 and TRBJ2-5, with D possibly being TRBD1 or TRBD2 (5 bases each). TRBV23-1 qualifies as an ORF whose function is uncertain. Between the trimmed V and J ends, which lost 2 bases and 2 bases, there was a span of 9 bases. The CDR3 is 14 residues long. The CDR3 DNA reads TGCGCCAGCAGTCAACAGGGACCTCAAGAGACCCAGTACTTC. Its protein is CASSQQGPQETQYF.

On this clonotype: This sequence may be a read error, since a much larger clone differs from it by one base. The chain has TRBV6-5 and TRBJ1-2; 7 bases align to TRBD1. CDR1 is MNHEY and CDR2 is SVGAGI in the germline V gene. The CDR3 is made up of 13 amino acids. CDR3 loop: CASSPGQVYGYIF. The CDR3 region has the DNA TGTGCCAGCAGCCCCGGACAGGTCTATGGCTACATCTTC.

The table lists this clonotype with many counts. The chain employs TRBV12-3 or TRBV12-4 and TRBJ1-1; 7 nucleotides line up with TRBD1. V was pared by 5 bases and J by 3 bases, with 6 bases of the junction left unmatched. There are 14 residues in the CDR3. In nucleotides, the CDR3 is TGTGCCAGCAGTGAACCACAGGGGTACACTGAAGCTTTCTTT. Its translation: CASSEPQGYTEAFF.

This clonotype was observed many times. This sequence joins TRBV7-2 and TRBJ2-3, with D hard to call. Trimming shortened V by 1 base and J by 0 bases, and 14 bases separated the two germline ends. This CDR3 spans 17 amino acids. Germline loops: CDR1 SGHTA, CDR2 FQGNSA. The CDR3 loop reads CASSLDLHQSSTDTQYF. DNA for the CDR3: TGTGCCAGCAGCTTAGATCTACATCAATCTAGCACAGATACGCAGTATTTT.

The chain combines TRBV29-1 with TRBJ2-7, with 10 bases aligning to TRBD1. Trimming removed 6 bases from V and 2 bases from J; junction bases left unmatched: 7. The germline V gene encodes CDR1 SQVTM and CDR2 ANQGSEA. This CDR3 comprises 14 residues. In DNA, the CDR3 is TGCAGCGTGCGCCCCGGGACAGGGGCCTACGAGCAGTACTTC. It specifies CSVRPGTGAYEQYF.

A few counts support this clonotype. V is TRBV7-2 and J is TRBJ1-6; 7 positions match TRBD1. V lost 4 bases, J lost 4 bases, and 10 bases stayed unmatched. This CDR3 contains 17 residues. CDR1 SGHTA and CDR2 FQGNSA come from the germline V gene. The CDR3 here is CASSSPRAGQYNSPLHF. DNA for the CDR3: TGTGCCAGCAGCTCCCCGCGGGCGGGACAGTATAATTCACCCCTCCACTTT.

The V gene is TRBV9, the J gene TRBJ1-1, with 8 bases aligning to TRBD1. CDR1 is SGDLS, CDR2 YYNGEE, per germline. Losses at the gene ends were 2 bases for V and 3 bases for J; bases not matched to a gene: 3. CDR3 length: 14 amino acids. The CDR3 DNA is TGTGCCAGCAGCGTTCAGGGGGCTGACACTGAAGCTTTCTTT. Its protein product is CASSVQGADTEAFF.

This clonotype was seen ten or more times. V usage is TRBV10-3 and J usage is TRBJ2-1; D gene ambiguous. V lost 3 bases, J lost 4 bases, and 4 bases lay in between. From germline, CDR1 is ENHRY and CDR2 SYGVKD. CDR3 length: 12 residues. The CDR3 protein is CAISDPYNEQFF. The CDR3 bases are TGTGCCATCAGTGACCCTTACAATGAGCAGTTCTTC.

The sample holds many counts of this clonotype. The chain couples TRBV9 to TRBJ2-2; D is possibly TRBD2 (5 bases). From germline, CDR1 is SGDLS and CDR2 YYNGEE. V was pared by 4 bases and J by 5 bases, with 18 bases between. This CDR3 region has 16 residues. The CDR3 region has the DNA TGTGCCAGCAGCCCCACGGTACTAGTCGGGACCGGGGAGCTGTTTTTT. Amino acid sequence: CASSPTVLVGTGELFF.

This clonotype has only a few counts. The chain couples TRBV2 to TRBJ2-7, with D tentatively TRBD2 (5 bases). The CDR3 spans 12 residues. Germline V gives CDR1 SNHLY, CDR2 FYNNEI. The V end was cut by 8 bases, the J end by 3 bases, with 11 bases between. The CDR3 loop reads CASEQRVYEQYF. The CDR3 nucleotides read TGTGCCAGCGAGCAGAGGGTCTACGAGCAGTACTTC.

In this sample, this clonotype turned up many times. This chain joins TRBV29-1 and TRBJ1-1; D gene uncertain. The CDR3 has 10 amino acids. Trimming removed 6 bases at V and 6 bases at J, with 8 bases between. Germline CDR1 and CDR2: SQVTM and ANQGSEA. The CDR3 DNA is TGCAGCGTGGTAACAGCTGAAGCTTTCTTT. Its protein product is CSVVTAEAFF.

This clonotype appeared a few times. The chain combines TRBV12-3 or TRBV12-4 with TRBJ1-2; no definite D call. The CDR3 is 15 amino acids. Trimming removed 6 bases at V and 0 bases at J, with 14 bases between. CDR3 region: CASSPGPLANYGYTF. The CDR3 coding sequence is TGTGCCAGCAGCCCTGGGCCCTTAGCTAACTATGGCTACACCTTC.

The chain combines TRBV12-3 or TRBV12-4 with TRBJ2-7, with TRBD1 matching 9 bases. With 6 bases clipped from V and 9 bases from J, the junction kept 12 bases outside the gene matches. CDR3 length equals 14 residues. Here the CDR3 DNA reads TGTGCCAGCAGCACCGCCGGACAGGGGAAGCCGCAGTACTTC. As protein: CASSTAGQGKPQYF.

This chain uses TRBV29-1 with TRBJ1-2, with D uncertain. Germline CDR1 reads SQVTM; CDR2 reads ANQGSEA. This CDR3 has 13 amino acids. V lost 6 bases to trimming and J lost 8 bases, with 19 bases between them. This CDR3 is CSVGSHTGRGYTF. The CDR3 DNA follows: TGCAGCGTGGGGAGCCACACCGGGAGAGGCTACACCTTC.